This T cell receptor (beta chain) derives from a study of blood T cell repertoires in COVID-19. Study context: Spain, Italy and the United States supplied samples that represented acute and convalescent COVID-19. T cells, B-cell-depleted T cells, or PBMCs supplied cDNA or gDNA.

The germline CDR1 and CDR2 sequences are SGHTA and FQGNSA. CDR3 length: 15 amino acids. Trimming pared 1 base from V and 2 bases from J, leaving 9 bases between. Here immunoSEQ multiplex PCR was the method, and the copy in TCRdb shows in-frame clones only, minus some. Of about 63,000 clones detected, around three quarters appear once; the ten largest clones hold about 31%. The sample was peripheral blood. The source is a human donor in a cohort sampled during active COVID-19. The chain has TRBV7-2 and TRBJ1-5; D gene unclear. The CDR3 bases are TGTGCCAGCAGCTTAGAGTTATCGGGCAATCAGCCCCAGCATTTT. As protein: CASSLELSGNQPQHF. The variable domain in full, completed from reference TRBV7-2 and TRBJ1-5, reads GAGVSQSPSNKVTEKGKDVELRCDPISGHTALYWYRQSLGQGLEFLIYFQGNSAPDKSGLPSDRFSAERTGGSVSTLTIQRTQQEDSAVYLCASSLELSGNQPQHFGDGTRLSIL.